These 30 T cell receptor beta chains were sequenced from one sample in a study of blood T cell repertoires in COVID-19. Assay: immunoSEQ multiplex PCR; the TCRdb copy retains only in-frame clones and omits some. There are under 200,000 clones in the sample; about nine tenths occur only once, and roughly 3% lies in the top ten. The sequenced material came from peripheral blood. The receptors come from a man in his 70s with acute or convalescent COVID-19.

The J gene is TRBJ2-3, the V gene TRBV11-2, with D perhaps TRBD2 (5 bases). The V gene lost 5 bases and the J gene lost 2 bases, with 14 bases spanning the gap. The V gene's germline CDR1 is SGHAT and CDR2 FQNNGV. The CDR3 is 15 residues long. The CDR3 coding sequence is TGTGCCAGCAGCCACGGGGAGCCCTACACAGATACGCAGTATTTT. It is translated as CASSHGEPYTDTQYF.

V usage is TRBV19 and J usage is TRBJ2-5, with unresolved D. The germline V and J ends were trimmed by 7 bases and 5 bases, with 14 bases remaining between them. CDR3 length: 13 residues. Germline V gene lookup returns CDR1 LNHDA and CDR2 SQIVND (reference sequence). CDR3 nucleotides: TGTGCCAGTATCGGAGATAGTTCGGAGACCCAGTACTTC. Translated: CASIGDSSETQYF.

V usage is TRBV5-1 and J usage is TRBJ1-2; D perhaps matches TRBD1 (6 bases). The CDR3 contains 13 residues. Germline V gene sequence: CDR1 SGHRS, CDR2 YFSETQ. The V end was cut by 1 base, the J end by 7 bases, with 11 bases between. CDR3 amino acids: CASSLLQGGGYTF. The CDR3 DNA sequence: TGCGCCAGCAGCTTGTTACAGGGTGGTGGCTACACCTTC.

The chain couples TRBV4-3 to TRBJ1-5; D gene unclear. This CDR3 is 14 amino acids long. With 1 base removed from V and 7 bases from J, the gap between germline ends came to 11 bases. Germline V gene data show CDR1 as LGHNA and CDR2 as YSLEER. CDR3 protein: CASSQGEVGQPQHF. CDR3 nucleotides: TGCGCCAGCAGCCAAGGTGAGGTCGGGCAGCCCCAGCATTTT.

This chain connects TRBV9 to TRBJ1-2, with unresolved D. Germline V gene lookup returns CDR1 SGDLS and CDR2 YYNGEE. Trimming took off 0 bases at V and 4 bases at J, with 4 bases between the two ends. The CDR3 is 12 residues long. In DNA form, the CDR3 reads TGTGCCAGCAGCGTAGGGCTCTATGGCTACACCTTC. Translated: CASSVGLYGYTF. The full variable domain, rest sourced from reference TRBV9 and TRBJ1-2, is DSGVTQTPKHLITATGQRVTLRCSPRSGDLSVYWYQQSLDQGLQFLIQYYNGEERAKGNILERFSAQQFPDLHSELNLSSLELGDSALYFCASSVGLYGYTFGSGTRLTVV.

This clone was found once. This sequence joins TRBV6-5 and TRBJ1-5, with D possibly TRBD1 on 6 matching bases. Trimming took off 2 bases at V and 3 bases at J, with 11 bases between the two ends. The germline CDR1 and CDR2 sequences are MNHEY and SVGAGI. The CDR3 is 15 amino acids. The CDR3 DNA is TGTGCCAGCAGTTACCGAGGGGACAACAATCAGCCCCAGCATTTT. This encodes CASSYRGDNNQPQHF.

The chain links TRBV10-1 to TRBJ2-3; the D is unclear. The germline V gene has CDR1 WNHNN and CDR2 SYGVQD (reference sequence). Trimming took 5 bases from V and 8 from J, leaving 11 bases between them. The CDR3 is 12 amino acids. The CDR3: CASSYSRSTQYF. CDR3 in DNA: TGCGCCAGCAGTTATTCTAGAAGTACGCAGTATTTT.

V is TRBV5-1 and J is TRBJ2-2, with 7 positions matching TRBD2. The germline V gene has CDR1 SGHRS and CDR2 YFSETQ. This CDR3 is built from 16 residues. J lost 0 bases, V lost 6 bases, and 8 bases had no gene match. The CDR3 spells CASNAGVAANTGELFF. The CDR3 region has the DNA TGCGCCAGCAACGCGGGGGTTGCTGCGAACACCGGGGAGCTGTTTTTT.

This chain links TRBV5-1 with TRBJ1-3; D is perhaps TRBD1 (6 bases). Germline CDR1 reads SGHRS; CDR2 reads YFSETQ. The V end lost 4 bases, the J end lost 4 bases, and 27 bases lay between the germline ends. The CDR3 covers 19 residues. The CDR3: CASSRILSTGSPAGNTIYF. CDR3 sequence (DNA): TGCGCCAGCAGCCGGATACTCTCGACAGGTTCACCGGCGGGAAACACCATATATTTT.

The chain carries TRBV4-1 and TRBJ1-2; 7 bases fit TRBD1. The J segment lost 7 bases and the V segment lost 2 bases, leaving 16 bases of the junction unmatched. Germline V gene lookup returns CDR1 MGHRA and CDR2 YSYEKL. The length of the CDR3 is 17 residues. The CDR3 region is CASSQTAGDRDTRGYTF. The CDR3 DNA sequence: TGCGCCAGCAGCCAAACGGCTGGGGACAGAGATACCCGTGGCTACACCTTC.

The chain recombines TRBV5-1 with TRBJ2-1; maybe TRBD2 (5 bases). This CDR3 is built from 13 residues. Trimming removed 3 bases at V and 4 bases at J, with 8 bases between. Germline lookup yields CDR1 SGHRS and CDR2 YFSETQ. The CDR3 nucleotides are TGCGCCAGCAGCTGGCCGGGGTACAATGAGCAGTTCTTC. It yields the protein CASSWPGYNEQFF.

CDR3 sequence (DNA): TGTGCCAGCACCCGAGGATTAGGCGAGGAAGAGACCCAGTACTTC. Its protein is CASTRGLGEEETQYF. The chain uses TRBV6-5 and TRBJ2-5; no definite D call. The CDR3 runs 15 residues. Germline-derived CDR1 and CDR2 are MNHEY and SVGAGI. Trimming took 7 bases from V and 3 from J, leaving 18 bases between them.

Written as DNA, the CDR3 is TGCGCCAGCACCAAGACTGCTGGCTCCTACGAGCAGTACTTC. Its translation: CASTKTAGSYEQYF. The gene calls are TRBV5-1 and TRBJ2-7; no definite D call. V was pared by 6 bases and J by 0 bases, with 13 bases between. The CDR3 is made up of 14 amino acids. The germline CDR1 and CDR2 sequences are SGHRS and YFSETQ.

The CDR3: CASRLADTDTQYF. For the CDR3, the DNA is TGTGCCAGTCGACTAGCGGACACAGATACGCAGTATTTT. The chain couples TRBV6-6 to TRBJ2-3, with 9 bases matching TRBD2. The CDR3 sequence is 13 residues long. With V trimmed by 9 bases and J by 2 bases, 3 bases remained unmatched. Germline CDR1 and CDR2: MNHNY and SVGAGI (reference sequence).

The chain employs TRBV6-5 and TRBJ2-1; the match to TRBD2 covers 10 bases. This CDR3 spans 15 amino acids. V was pared by 6 bases and J by 7 bases, with 9 bases of the junction left unmatched. The germline gives CDR1 MNHEY, CDR2 SVGAGI. CDR3 sequence reads: CASRWSGGAGNEQFF. The DNA for the CDR3 is TGTGCCAGCAGATGGAGCGGGGGGGCCGGTAATGAGCAGTTCTTC.

The V and J genes are TRBV9 and TRBJ2-5; 7 bases align to TRBD1. The CDR3 is made up of 15 amino acids. V dropped 2 bases and J dropped 4; count of bases not matched to a gene: 8. Germline CDR1 and CDR2: SGDLS and YYNGEE. The CDR3 coding sequence is TGTGCCAGCAGCGTTGGGACAGACTTTGGAGAGACCCAGTACTTC. Translated, it gives CASSVGTDFGETQYF.

This chain joins TRBV10-3 and TRBJ2-7; 7 nucleotides align to TRBD1. In germline, CDR1 is ENHRY, CDR2 SYGVKD. The CDR3 has 13 amino acids. V was pared by 11 bases and J by 0 bases, with 7 bases of the junction left unmatched. This CDR3 is CAHSGTDSYEQYF. CDR3 nucleotides: TGTGCCCATTCCGGGACAGACTCCTACGAGCAGTACTTC.

This clone was seen a single time. The CDR3 sequence is CASSLDSFLGGYTF. DNA for the CDR3: TGTGCCAGCAGCTTAGACAGCTTTTTGGGTGGCTACACCTTC. The gene calls are TRBV5-5 and TRBJ1-2; D may be TRBD1 (5 bases). The CDR3 has 14 amino acids. Looked up from germline, CDR1 is SGHKS and CDR2 is YYEKEE (reference sequence). Trimming pared 2 bases from V and 7 bases from J, leaving 15 bases between.

The V call is TRBV18, the J call TRBJ1-1; a possible D gene is TRBD1 (6 bases). CDR3 length: 14 amino acids. The V gene's germline CDR1 is KGHSH and CDR2 LQKENI. V was trimmed by 4 bases and J by 0 bases, leaving 9 bases between them. The CDR3 nucleotides are TGTGCCAGCTCACGGGACACCATGAACACTGAAGCTTTCTTT. This encodes CASSRDTMNTEAFF.

The rearrangement uses TRBV15 and TRBJ1-4; D might be TRBD1 (5 bases). Germline loops: CDR1 LNHNV, CDR2 YYDKDF (reference sequence). The CDR3 is 16 residues long. Trimming pared 0 bases from V and 7 bases from J, leaving 15 bases between. The CDR3 region has the DNA TGTGCCACCAGCAGAGATCGGGCAGGGTCGGGTGAAAAACTGTTTTTT. The encoded protein is CATSRDRAGSGEKLFF.

This clone was found a few times. V is TRBV6-5 and J is TRBJ1-2, with TRBD1 identical over 7 bases. Unmatched junction bases numbered 1, after V lost 4 bases and J lost 2 bases. The germline V gene encodes CDR1 MNHEY and CDR2 SVGAGI. The CDR3 spans 13 residues. The CDR3 DNA is TGTGCCAGCAGTTTGACAGGGAACTATGGCTACACCTTC. Amino acid sequence: CASSLTGNYGYTF.

The V gene is TRBV4-3, the J gene TRBJ1-6, with 7 bases lining up with TRBD1. The length of the CDR3 is 15 residues. Germline-derived CDR1 and CDR2 are LGHNA and YSLEER. The V gene end was trimmed by 0 bases and the J gene end by 7 bases; junction bases not matched to a gene: 3. The CDR3, as DNA: TGCGCCAGCAGCCAAGATCTGGGACAGAATTCACCCCTCCACTTT. This codes for CASSQDLGQNSPLHF.

The J gene is TRBJ1-2, the V gene TRBV29-1, with D possibly matching TRBD1 (6 bases). The CDR3 totals 11 residues. Germline V gives CDR1 SQVTM, CDR2 ANQGSEA. V shed 3 bases and J shed 6 bases, with 8 bases lying between them. The CDR3 region is CSVDGGDGYTF. The CDR3 bases are TGCAGCGTTGATGGGGGCGATGGCTACACCTTC.

This clone was observed a few times. The chain joins TRBV28 to TRBJ1-2; no definite D call. V dropped 7 bases and J dropped 8 bases, with 20 bases sitting between them. Germline V gene lookup returns CDR1 MDHEN and CDR2 SYDVKM. The CDR3 has 14 residues. The CDR3 here is CASTHEASGVGYTF. The CDR3 DNA reads TGTGCCAGCACCCACGAAGCGAGTGGAGTCGGCTACACCTTC.

The rearrangement uses TRBV6-5 and TRBJ2-2; D is possibly TRBD1 (5 bases). The germline gives CDR1 MNHEY, CDR2 SVGAGI. The CDR3 has 12 amino acids. V was trimmed by 8 bases and J by 4 bases, leaving 8 bases between them. CDR3 bases: TGTGCCAGCCGACAGTCCACCGGGGAGCTGTTTTTT. This codes for CASRQSTGELFF.

This chain links TRBV11-3 with TRBJ1-5; no reliable D call. V shed 2 bases and J shed 4 bases, with 15 bases lying between them. Germline V gene data show CDR1 as SGHNT and CDR2 as YENEEA. This CDR3 is built from 16 residues. This CDR3 reads CASSLKRFRQNQPQHF. CDR3 in DNA: TGTGCCAGCAGCTTAAAGCGTTTTCGGCAAAATCAGCCCCAGCATTTT.

This chain connects TRBV18 to TRBJ2-5; 7 bases are shared with TRBD1. Germline trimming cut 4 bases from V and 2 bases from J; bases unmatched to any gene: 1. The germline CDR1 and CDR2 sequences are KGHSH and LQKENI. The CDR3 spans 13 residues. This chain's CDR3 is CASSLGQQETQYF. CDR3 coding DNA: TGTGCCAGCTCACTGGGACAGCAAGAGACCCAGTACTTC.

This chain connects TRBV12-3 or TRBV12-4 to TRBJ2-5; D possibly corresponds to TRBD2 (7 bases). Between the trimmed V and J ends, which lost 9 bases and 4 bases, there was a span of 12 bases. This CDR3 region has 12 residues. The chain's CDR3 is CASLGGGETQYF. The CDR3 DNA is TGTGCCAGTCTAGGGGGGGGAGAGACCCAGTACTTC.

The rearrangement joins TRBV5-8 to TRBJ1-5; 9 bases are a match to TRBD1. With 1 base clipped from V and 6 bases from J, the junction kept 8 bases outside the gene matches. Germline CDR1 and CDR2: SGHTS and YDEGEE. The length of the CDR3 is 16 residues. The CDR3 here is CASSLLGQGGSQPQHF. CDR3 bases: TGTGCCAGCAGCTTGCTGGGACAGGGAGGGAGTCAGCCCCAGCATTTT.

This rearrangement joins TRBV6-4 to TRBJ2-3, with 8 positions matching TRBD2. Germline V gene data show CDR1 as MRHNA and CDR2 as SNTAGT. The CDR3 sequence is 15 residues long. V gave up 5 bases and J gave up 1 base; unmatched junction bases: 5. The CDR3, as DNA: TGTGCCAGCAGTACTACGGGGGGGGGCACAGATACGCAGTATTTT. Protein: CASSTTGGGTDTQYF.